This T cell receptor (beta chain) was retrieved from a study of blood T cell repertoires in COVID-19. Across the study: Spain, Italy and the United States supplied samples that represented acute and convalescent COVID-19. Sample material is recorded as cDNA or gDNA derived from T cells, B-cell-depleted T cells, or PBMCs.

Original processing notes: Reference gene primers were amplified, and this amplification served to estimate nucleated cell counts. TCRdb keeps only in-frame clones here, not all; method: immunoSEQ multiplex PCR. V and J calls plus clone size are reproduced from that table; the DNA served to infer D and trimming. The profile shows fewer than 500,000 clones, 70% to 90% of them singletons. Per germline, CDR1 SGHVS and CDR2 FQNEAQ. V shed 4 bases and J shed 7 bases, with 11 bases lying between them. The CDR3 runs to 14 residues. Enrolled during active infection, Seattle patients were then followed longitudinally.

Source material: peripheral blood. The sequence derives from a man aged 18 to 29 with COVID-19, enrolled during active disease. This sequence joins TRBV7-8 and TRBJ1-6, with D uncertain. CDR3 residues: CASSYSNENSPLHF. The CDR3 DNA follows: TGTGCCAGCAGCTATTCTAACGAGAATTCACCCCTCCACTTT.